The 20 T cell receptor beta chains below all came from one sample that was sequenced in a study of blood T cell repertoires in COVID-19. Only in-frame clones appear in the TCRdb table, and some are missing; sequencing was by immunoSEQ multiplex PCR. The table includes about 180,000 clones, just over 85% detected once. Sequencing was carried out using PBMCs or T cells enriched from blood (not recorded which). The receptor set was obtained from a woman between 18 and 29 years old who had recovered from COVID-19.

This clone was recorded a few times. The chain joins TRBV6-4 to TRBJ1-6, with 9 bases fitting TRBD1. There are 15 residues in the CDR3. After removal of 4 bases from V and 7 bases from J, the junction contained 5 bases not matched to a gene. Germline CDR1 reads MRHNA; CDR2 reads SNTAGT. The DNA of the CDR3 is TGTGCCAGCAGTGCCGCCGGGACAGGGAATTCACCCCTCCACTTT. It encodes CASSAAGTGNSPLHF.

The CDR3 region is CASSLAGGTGNTIYF. The CDR3 bases are TGTGCCAGCAGCTTAGCGGGGGGAACTGGAAACACCATATATTTT. V and J are TRBV7-2 and TRBJ1-3; D perhaps matches TRBD1 (5 bases). The V end lost 0 bases, the J end lost 2 bases, and 8 bases lay between the germline ends. The V gene's germline CDR1 is SGHTA and CDR2 FQGNSA. The CDR3 sequence is 15 residues long. The full variable domain, in which reference TRBV7-2 and TRBJ1-3 provide the parts outside the CDR3, is GAGVSQSPSNKVTEKGKDVELRCDPISGHTALYWYRQSLGQGLEFLIYFQGNSAPDKSGLPSDRFSAERTGGSVSTLTIQRTQQEDSAVYLCASSLAGGTGNTIYFGEGSWLTVV.

The rearrangement uses TRBV4-1 and TRBJ2-1; the D is unclear. The length of the CDR3 is 18 residues. Per germline, CDR1 MGHRA and CDR2 YSYEKL. V shed 0 bases and J shed 7 bases, with 22 bases lying between them. The CDR3 DNA reads TGCGCCAGCAGCCAAGATAACAGTCTCGCGACCAAGCTTAATGAGCAGTTCTTC. Protein product: CASSQDNSLATKLNEQFF.

V gene TRBV7-2 combines with J gene TRBJ2-2; 11 bases match TRBD1. Germline V gene sequence: CDR1 SGHTA, CDR2 FQGNSA. The J segment lost 2 bases and the V segment lost 1 base, leaving 0 bases of the junction unmatched. This CDR3 is 16 amino acids long. Here the CDR3 reads CASSLGTGGNTGELFF. The CDR3 DNA is TGTGCCAGCAGCTTAGGGACAGGGGGCAACACCGGGGAGCTGTTTTTT.

V and J are TRBV2 and TRBJ1-5; 12 positions agree with TRBD1. This CDR3 region has 17 residues. Looked up from germline, CDR1 is SNHLY and CDR2 is FYNNEI. V lost 2 bases to trimming and J lost 7 bases; unmatched junction nucleotides: 9. This CDR3 is CASSEWGGQGASQPQHF. In DNA form, the CDR3 reads TGTGCCAGCAGTGAATGGGGGGGACAGGGGGCGAGCCAGCCCCAGCATTTT.

This clone was seen only a few times. This rearrangement joins TRBV5-4 to TRBJ1-1, with 11 bases aligning to TRBD1. J was trimmed by 4 bases and V by 3 bases; bases with no gene match: 5. This CDR3 is built from 15 residues. Germline V gives CDR1 SGHNT, CDR2 YYREEE (reference sequence). CDR3 in amino acids: CASSSGQGGRTEAFF. Here the CDR3 DNA reads TGTGCCAGCAGCTCGGGACAGGGGGGACGCACTGAAGCTTTCTTT.

The chain is built from TRBV28 and TRBJ1-5; a possible D gene is TRBD1 (6 bases). V lost 3 bases, J lost 6 bases, and 15 bases lay in between. Looked up from germline, CDR1 is MDHEN and CDR2 is SYDVKM. This CDR3 is 15 amino acids long. Here the CDR3 DNA reads TGTGCCAGCAGTTTGTGGGGGCCCGGGACTCAGCCCCAGCATTTT. Its protein product is CASSLWGPGTQPQHF.

The chain uses TRBV19 and TRBJ2-3, with 8 positions matching TRBD2. Germline lookup yields CDR1 LNHDA and CDR2 SQIVND (reference sequence). With 10 bases clipped from V and 4 bases from J, the junction kept 10 bases outside the gene matches. CDR3 length: 14 residues. The CDR3 DNA sequence: TGTGCCACCGCACGGGGGGGCCGCCCAGATACGCAGTATTTT. It codes for CATARGGRPDTQYF.

The chain is built from TRBV7-8 and TRBJ1-6, with D possibly being TRBD1 (6 bases). The CDR3 sequence is 14 residues long. V lost 2 bases, J lost 10 bases, and 12 bases lay in between. Germline V gene data show CDR1 as SGHVS and CDR2 as FQNEAQ. The CDR3 nucleotides read TGTGCCAGCAGCTTAAGGACAGAGGAGTCACCCCTCCACTTT. Its protein product is CASSLRTEESPLHF.

As DNA, the CDR3 is TGCGCCAGCAGCCAAGGTGGGGGGGCCGGCACAGATACGCAGTATTTT. Residues: CASSQGGGAGTDTQYF. This chain joins TRBV4-3 and TRBJ2-3, with a tentative D call TRBD2 (7 bases). The CDR3 length is 16 residues. Trimming took 1 base from V and 1 from J, leaving 12 bases between them. Germline V gene data show CDR1 as LGHNA and CDR2 as YSLEER.

V is TRBV2 and J is TRBJ2-7; a possible D gene is TRBD1 (6 bases). The CDR3 runs 12 residues. Trimming took 10 bases from V and 3 from J, leaving 13 bases between them. Germline values: CDR1 SNHLY, CDR2 FYNNEI. CDR3: CAIRDKDYEQYF. In DNA form, the CDR3 reads TGTGCCATTCGGGACAAGGACTACGAGCAGTACTTC.

The rearrangement joins TRBV2 to TRBJ1-6, with a weak D call TRBD1 (5 bases). The CDR3 covers 14 residues. In germline, CDR1 is SNHLY, CDR2 FYNNEI. The ends were cut back, 8 bases at V and 0 bases at J, with 8 bases in the middle. The CDR3 sequence is CASLDSSYNSPLHF. The CDR3 coding sequence is TGTGCCAGCCTCGACAGCTCCTATAATTCACCCCTCCACTTT.

This chain joins TRBV2 and TRBJ1-4; TRBD1 matches at 7 bases. The CDR3 runs to 15 residues. Germline CDR1 is SNHLY and CDR2 is FYNNEI. V was clipped by 1 base and J by 5 bases; unmatched bases: 4. In nucleotides, the CDR3 is TGTGCCAGCAGTGAAGGGACAGGTGGGAATGAAAAACTGTTTTTT. It translates to CASSEGTGGNEKLFF.

The genes are TRBV7-9 and TRBJ1-4; tentative D call: TRBD1 (6 bases). Trimming left V 5 bases short and J 11 bases short, with 15 bases between. The V gene's germline CDR1 is SEHNR and CDR2 FQNEAQ (reference sequence). CDR3 size: 13 residues. Here the CDR3 reads CASSHPQGQKLFF. In DNA, the CDR3 is TGTGCCAGCAGCCACCCACAGGGTCAGAAACTGTTTTTT.

This sequence joins TRBV7-9 and TRBJ1-1, with D possibly matching TRBD1 (5 bases). Per the germline V gene, CDR1 is SEHNR and CDR2 is FQNEAQ (reference sequence). The CDR3 is made up of 15 amino acids. The V end lost 8 bases, the J end lost 3 bases, and 19 bases lay between the germline ends. The CDR3 reads CASRKGILLDTEAFF. CDR3 nucleotides: TGTGCCAGCCGGAAGGGGATATTATTGGACACTGAAGCTTTCTTT. The whole variable domain, filled in from reference TRBV7-9 and TRBJ1-1, reads DTGVSQNPRHKITKRGQNVTFRCDPISEHNRLYWYRQTLGQGPEFLTYFQNEAQLEKSRLLSDRFSAERPKGSFSTLEIQRTEQGDSAMYLCASRKGILLDTEAFFGQGTRLTVV.

The genes are TRBV28 and TRBJ2-3, with 7 positions matching TRBD1. Germline values: CDR1 MDHEN, CDR2 SYDVKM. This CDR3 region has 17 residues. V dropped 3 bases and J dropped 3; count of bases not matched to a gene: 12. The CDR3: CASSLGFVGGATDTQYF. DNA for the CDR3: TGTGCCAGCAGTTTGGGGTTTGTAGGGGGCGCGACAGATACGCAGTATTTT.

The chain carries TRBV5-6 and TRBJ2-3, with TRBD2 matching over 9 bases. The germline V gene encodes CDR1 SGHDT and CDR2 YYEEEE. J lost 5 bases, V lost 2 bases, and 12 bases had no gene match. The CDR3 covers 17 residues. The CDR3: CASSFGGLAGERDTQYF. In DNA form, the CDR3 reads TGTGCCAGCAGCTTCGGGGGATTAGCGGGAGAGAGAGATACGCAGTATTTT.

The rearrangement uses TRBV15 and TRBJ2-7; D unclear. The CDR3 runs 13 residues. Germline CDR1 reads LNHNV; CDR2 reads YYDKDF (reference sequence). V dropped 1 base and J dropped 2 bases, with 6 bases sitting between them. CDR3 residues: CATSRGQTYEQYF. CDR3 DNA: TGTGCCACCAGCAGAGGCCAGACCTACGAGCAGTACTTC.

This chain connects TRBV27 to TRBJ2-1; D is possibly TRBD2 (5 bases). This CDR3 region has 15 residues. V was trimmed by 0 bases and J by 2 bases, leaving 8 bases between them. Germline CDR1 MNHEY, CDR2 SMNVEV (reference sequence). The CDR3 nucleotides read TGTGCCAGCAGTTTATCAGGAGGCCCCTACAATGAGCAGTTCTTC. This codes for CASSLSGGPYNEQFF.

This chain connects TRBV6-5 to TRBJ1-1, with TRBD1 identical over 7 bases. Per germline, CDR1 MNHEY and CDR2 SVGAGI. The V and J ends lost 5 bases and 8 bases, in that order; junction bases with no gene match: 14. There are 15 residues in the CDR3. CDR3 bases: TGTGCCAGCAGTCATTCGACAGGGCAGGGCCTCGAAGCTTTCTTT. Translated: CASSHSTGQGLEAFF.